This T cell receptor (beta chain) derives from a study of blood T cell repertoires in COVID-19. Trimming left V 3 bases short and J 3 bases short, with 8 bases between. The CDR3 has 13 residues. Authors' analysis steps: Nucleated cell counts were estimated from reference gene primer amplification. The method was immunoSEQ multiplex PCR; TCRdb's version includes in-frame clones alone and lacks a portion of them. D and trimming were read from the DNA, whereas the V and J calls and clone size are those reported in that table. This sample has under 200,000 clones, with about 90% found just once. This clonotype originated in a woman aged 50 to 60 who had recovered from COVID-19. The sample consisted of PBMCs or T cells enriched from blood (not recorded which). The chain recombines TRBV12-3 or TRBV12-4 with TRBJ2-5; weak D call: TRBD2 (6 bases). CDR3 amino acids: CASSLRGKETQYF. In DNA form, the CDR3 reads TGTGCCAGCAGTTTGCGGGGAAAAGAGACCCAGTACTTC.